This T cell receptor beta chain originates from a study of beta chain features in type 1 diabetes listed by TCRdb under 2018. For the study in its entirety: No differences in mean age, gender distribution, total cell number or subset yield were found between patients and healthy donors. Regulatory and stem cell-like memory subsets were obtained from only 8 patients and roughly eight healthy donors, while naive and central memory subsets were obtained from all 28 donors. In the study, TCRB repertoires of sorted circulating CD4+ T cell subsets from recently diagnosed type 1 diabetes patients were compared with those of matched healthy donors. A total of approximately 100 million sorted cells were examined across all samples, and the number of cells per subset was strongly correlated with RNA yield. Study-level results and caveats: Naive, central memory and regulatory TCRB repertoires appeared more similar among patients than among healthy donors. Only small numbers of individuals were included in the HLA sub-analyses, which left unresolved whether HLA type had any influence on TCRB rearrangement. PCR may preferentially amplify shorter templates, but because patient and control samples were amplified and corrected together, any resulting skew would affect both groups equally. In all four CD4+ subsets, TCRB CDR3 length was moderately but significantly shorter in type 1 diabetes patients. Patients with type 1 diabetes made fewer insertions and deleted more nucleotides at VDJ recombination sites, implying thymic rearrangement abnormalities. Because cDNA was sequenced instead of genomic DNA, highly expressing activated cells could be over-represented, though the groups showed no difference in activation or CD3 levels.

Trimmed from V: 3 bases; trimmed from J: 6 bases; junction bases lacking a gene match: 8. Reading the germline V gene gives CDR1 SGHAT and CDR2 FQNNGV. From the cysteine up to the phenylalanine, the CDR3 has a length of 15 residues. CDR3 DNA only is kept here, 45 bases in frame from base 1. All of the isolated RNA was reverse transcribed with the High Capacity cDNA Reverse Transcription Kit, so expressed TCRB transcripts were sequenced. Deep immunoSEQ sequencing was applied to naive, central memory and regulatory T cell samples, giving an average of about 3.8 million total reads per sample. After sorted cells were lysed in RLT buffer, RNA was extracted with DNase-treated RNeasy Micro or Mini kits, with the choice depending on cell number. Each cell subset was processed separately to prevent cross-contamination, with patient and healthy donor samples processed together. The immunoSEQ multiplex PCR was used to amplify TCRB sequences from cDNA, yielding 87-bp fragments that span the CDR3 region. The amplicons were sequenced using the Illumina HiSeq platform. Turning to the authors' computational methods: Synthetic template baselines were used to correct PCR bias computationally, reads within Hamming distance 2 were collapsed, and singletons that could not be merged were discarded. Reads were aligned to IMGT to assign V, D and J genes, CDR3 length, and insertions or deletions at six rearrangement sites. Within each subset, clonotype counts were normalized to sorted cell number, after which true diversity and Gini coefficients were computed with the tcR R package. The overlap coefficient, calculated on TCRB nucleotide sequences, was used to quantify repertoire sharing. Out-of-frame TCRB sequences from naive cells were analyzed to stand in for the pre-selection repertoire. In its TCRdb copy, this immuneACCESS table keeps in-frame sequences only and misses some clones. Where compared with another copy, unresolved V genes explain less than half of these, and the others have no known cause. From that table come the V and J calls and clone size; the DNA was used to work out D and trimming. The sample table holds 300,000 to 450,000 clones, of which around 12% were seen once. The ten largest clones capture 0.017% of the sample.

Each donor gave one peripheral blood draw, roughly 110 mL on average, collected into heparinised tubes. Using a panel that included CD45RO, CCR7, CD25, CD127, CD95 and CD27, naive, central memory, regulatory and stem cell-like memory CD4+ T cells were sorted on a BD FACSAria II. Every sorted population had a purity above 95%. PBMCs were separated immediately by Lymphoprep density gradient centrifugation and were stained directly, without being cultured. So that batch effects would be minimized, each experiment stained and sorted samples in pairs, pairing one healthy donor with one patient. Worth noting for this clone: There is no known antigen for this receptor. Base qualities are not recorded, but no much larger clone differs from it by a single base.

Sequenced material: naive CD4+ T cells from blood. In light of the paper, this sample's cell subset or site label describes: true naive CD4+ T cells. The TCR originated in a man aged 18 to 35 in good health. The chain is made from TRBV11-2 and TRBJ2-1; the central 7 bases match TRBD1. The CDR3 reads CASSLLDRVGNEQFF. Read as DNA, the sequence is TGTGCCAGCAGCTTGCTAGACAGGGTGGGCAATGAGCAGTTCTTC.